This T cell receptor beta chain comes out of a study of cytomegalovirus exposure and HLA in healthy donors. Study results and limitations: There were about 160 TCR beta chains listed as cytomegalovirus-associated. Reportedly, a later analysis found an Asian-associated ancestry cluster had fewer N-insertions than the approximately 700-donor mean.

Germline CDR1 is MNHEY and CDR2 is SVGAGI. The CDR3 spans 14 residues. V was pared by 6 bases and J by 2 bases, with 14 bases between. PCR involved 60 Vbeta and 13 Jbeta primers. Methods used by the authors: In a later analysis, the count reached some 73 million unique TCR beta chains, with 8.5 million to 14 million shared. The data were produced by immunoSEQ multiplex PCR, yet TCRdb's version contains in-frame clones alone and is incomplete. Clonal size and the V and J genes are those of that table, whereas D and trimming came from the DNA. Found here are around 130,000 clones, 84% of them singletons; the top ten hold approximately 2.5%. This clone was observed a handful of times. Its antigen is unknown.

The clonotype comes from a man aged 45 to 65 in good health and CMV-seronegative. Sequenced sample: PBMCs. The J gene is TRBJ2-7, the V gene TRBV6-5, with a tentative D call TRBD2 (6 bases). The CDR3 bases are TGTGCCAGCAGCCGGGACTGGGCCCCCTACGAGCAGTACTTC. It codes for CASSRDWAPYEQYF.